This is a list of T cell receptor beta chains from one sample in a study of graft-versus-host responses after intestinal transplantation. Generated by immunoSEQ multiplex PCR, the TCRdb table keeps only in-frame clones and is missing some. The table has about 41,000 clones, 85% to 95% seen once. No cognate antigen is known for these TCRs. The source material was unstimulated CD8+ T cells sorted from spleen or lymph node cells, sampled before transplant. The receptors were gathered from a human donor who was the organ donor for an intestinal transplant. CDR3s include the opening cysteine and the closing phenylalanine or tryptophan. A D gene is named only where the DNA matches it firmly. Clone sizes are given selectively: once, few, many, or a class where the clone is expanded.

>NA|15|TRBV4-1|NA|TRBJ2-3
CASSQVTRSTDTQYF
TGCGCCAGCAGCCAAGTGACCCGAAGCACAGATACGCAGTATTTT
>NA|15|TRBV19|NA|TRBJ2-1
CASSIGGYGYNEQFF
TGTGCCAGTAGTATAGGCGGTTACGGATACAATGAGCAGTTCTTC
>NA|17|TRBV18|TRBD2|TRBJ2-5
CASSLGLAGANQETQYF
TGTGCCAGCTCACTAGGACTAGCGGGGGCCAACCAAGAGACCCAGTACTTC
>NA|14|TRBV9|TRBD2|TRBJ2-5
CASSGTSGQETQYF
TGTGCCAGCAGCGGTACTAGCGGCCAAGAGACCCAGTACTTC
>few|14|TRBV7-8|NA|TRBJ1-5
CASSPDPIYQPQHF
TGTGCCAGCAGCCCCGACCCGATTTATCAGCCCCAGCATTTT
>NA|12|TRBV5-6|NA|TRBJ2-2
CASSSDSGELFF
TGTGCCAGCAGCTCCGACAGCGGGGAGCTGTTTTTT
>NA|13|TRBV4-3|TRBD1|TRBJ1-2
CASSDRVHDGYTF
TGCGCCAGCTCCGACAGGGTTCATGATGGCTACACCTTC
>NA|14|TRBV28|NA|TRBJ2-2
CASSWGFNTGELFF
TGTGCCAGCAGTTGGGGGTTCAACACCGGGGAGCTGTTTTTT
>NA|17|TRBV5-6|TRBD2|TRBJ2-3
CASSLVLGLVDSDTQYF
TGTGCCAGCAGCTTGGTTTTGGGACTAGTAGATTCAGATACGCAGTATTTT
>NA|15|TRBV5-4|NA|TRBJ1-2
CASSPVVAASYGYTF
TGTGCCAGCAGCCCGGTGGTGGCGGCCAGCTATGGCTACACCTTC
>NA|15|TRBV7-2|TRBD2|TRBJ2-7
CASSFIAGGPYEQYF
TGTGCCAGCAGTTTCATAGCGGGGGGGCCCTACGAGCAGTACTTC
>NA|13|TRBV28|NA|TRBJ1-2
CASSLIGFYGYTF
TGTGCCAGCAGTTTAATAGGGTTCTATGGCTACACCTTC
>once|15|TRBV7-8|TRBD1|TRBJ2-2
CASSFPGQGTGELFF
TGTGCCAGCAGCTTCCCGGGACAGGGAACCGGGGAGCTGTTTTTT
>NA|16|TRBV6-1|TRBD1|TRBJ2-5
CASSVVTGPYPETQYF
TGTGCCAGCAGTGTTGTGACAGGGCCATACCCTGAGACCCAGTACTTC
>NA|18|TRBV23-1|TRBD2|TRBJ2-7
CASSQSKKRGAPSYEQYF
TGCGCCAGCAGTCAATCCAAAAAGCGGGGGGCGCCCTCCTACGAGCAGTACTTC
>once|14|TRBV19|NA|TRBJ1-1
CASSNVPGDPEAFF
TGTGCCAGTAGTAATGTTCCGGGGGACCCTGAAGCTTTCTTT
>NA|14|TRBV9|NA|TRBJ2-7
CASSVGGAGREQYF
TGTGCCAGCAGCGTAGGAGGGGCAGGTAGGGAGCAGTACTTC
>NA|12|TRBV6-1|NA|TRBJ1-6
CASSATASPLHF
TGTGCCAGCAGTGCGACGGCGTCACCCCTCCACTTT
>few|16|TRBV14|NA|TRBJ1-3
CASSPGGSWHGNTIYF
TGTGCCAGCAGCCCCGGGGGTTCGTGGCATGGAAACACCATATATTTT
>NA|13|TRBV6-5|NA|TRBJ2-5
CASSYPGAETQYF
TGTGCCAGCAGTTACCCGGGGGCCGAGACCCAGTACTTC
>NA|12|TRBV7-2|NA|TRBJ2-3
CASSLRRDTQYF
TGTGCCAGCAGCTTACGACGAGATACGCAGTATTTT
>NA|15|TRBV10-3|TRBD2|TRBJ2-1
CATQAASGGINEQFF
TGTGCCACGCAGGCGGCTAGCGGGGGTATTAATGAGCAGTTCTTC
>NA|18|TRBV19|NA|TRBJ2-3
CASTQDQRAGARTDTQYF
TGTGCCAGTACCCAGGACCAACGGGCGGGGGCTAGGACGGATACGCAGTATTTT
>NA|16|TRBV5-4|NA|TRBJ2-7
CASSSLDPNPTYEQYF
TGTGCCAGCAGCTCCCTTGACCCCAATCCCACCTACGAGCAGTACTTC
>once|19|TRBV9|TRBD2|TRBJ2-3
CASSVTPTLSRGGTDTQYF
TGTGCCAGCAGCGTAACCCCTACTTTGAGTCGGGGGGGCACAGATACGCAGTATTTT
>few|16|TRBV4-3|TRBD1|TRBJ2-1
CASSLNRDRAYNEQFF
TGCGCCAGCAGCCTGAACAGGGACAGGGCCTACAATGAGCAGTTCTTC
>once|18|TRBV5-4|NA|TRBJ2-6
CASSLVGGPYSGANVLTF
TGTGCCAGCAGCTTGGTAGGAGGGCCCTACTCTGGGGCCAACGTCCTGACTTTC
>NA|14|TRBV5-4|NA|TRBJ1-1
CASSSFTGSPEAFF
TGTGCCAGCAGCTCCTTTACAGGATCCCCTGAAGCTTTCTTT
>NA|13|TRBV19|NA|TRBJ2-7
CASQTGSGYEQYF
TGTGCCAGTCAAACAGGGAGTGGATACGAGCAGTACTTC
>NA|12|TRBV13|NA|TRBJ2-2
CASSPRTGELFF
TGTGCCAGCAGCCCCCGGACCGGGGAGCTGTTTTTT
>NA|14|TRBV7-6|TRBD2|TRBJ2-7
CASSSGLAVIEQYF
TGTGCCAGCAGTTCTGGACTAGCGGTGATCGAGCAGTACTTC
>NA|19|TRBV15|TRBD1|TRBJ1-1
CATSRDRTGTGVSVVQAFF
TGTGCCACCAGCAGAGATCGAACCGGGACAGGGGTATCTGTTGTACAAGCTTTCTTT
>NA|15|TRBV16|NA|TRBJ2-7
CASSPTQRGAYEQYF
TGTGCCAGCAGCCCAACCCAACGTGGGGCCTACGAGCAGTACTTC
>NA|15|TRBV7-6|TRBD2|TRBJ2-2
CASSPGTSGDGELFF
TGTGCCAGCAGCCCAGGGACTAGCGGGGACGGGGAGCTGTTTTTT
>NA|11|TRBV19|NA|TRBJ1-5
CASSIGQIQHF
TGTGCCAGTAGTATAGGACAGATCCAGCATTTT
>NA|17|TRBV7-9|NA|TRBJ1-6
CASSLAYTRGDNSPLHF
TGTGCCAGCAGCTTAGCTTATACTCGAGGGGATAATTCACCCCTCCACTTT
>NA|14|TRBV30|NA|TRBJ1-5
CAWSVGQGNQPQHF
TGTGCCTGGAGTGTAGGCCAGGGCAATCAGCCCCAGCATTTT
>NA|15|TRBV6-5|NA|TRBJ2-7
CASSPNPDFSYEQYF
TGTGCCAGCAGTCCAAACCCGGACTTCTCCTACGAGCAGTACTTC
>NA|15|TRBV14|NA|TRBJ1-4
CASSQEKGLDEKLFF
TGTGCCAGCAGCCAAGAGAAGGGATTAGATGAAAAACTGTTTTTT
>NA|18|TRBV15|TRBD2|TRBJ2-1
CATSRDSFRSGGANEQFF
TGTGCCACCAGCAGAGATAGTTTCAGGAGCGGGGGGGCCAATGAGCAGTTCTTC
>once|14|TRBV4-3|TRBD1|TRBJ2-7
CASSLHGQGNEQYF
TGCGCCAGCAGCCTTCACGGACAGGGCAACGAGCAGTACTTC
>NA|16|TRBV7-2|NA|TRBJ1-2
CASSLVLASLNYGYTF
TGTGCCAGCAGCTTAGTCCTGGCCAGCCTTAACTATGGCTACACCTTC
>NA|12|TRBV2|NA|TRBJ2-1
CASREPAPQQFF
TGTGCCAGCAGAGAGCCGGCGCCACAGCAGTTCTTC
>NA|17|TRBV9|NA|TRBJ2-1
CASSVVPGTPAYNEQFF
TGTGCCAGCAGCGTAGTCCCTGGGACACCCGCCTACAATGAGCAGTTCTTC
>NA|14|TRBV5-1|NA|TRBJ2-3
CASSNWDSTDTQYF
TGCGCCAGCAGCAATTGGGACAGCACAGATACGCAGTATTTT
>NA|13|TRBV19|TRBD1|TRBJ1-2
CASNQGGDYGYTF
TGTGCCAGTAATCAGGGGGGGGACTATGGCTACACCTTC
>NA|18|TRBV18|NA|TRBJ2-7
CASSLTQGRTPYFHEQYF
TGTGCCAGCTCACTGACTCAGGGAAGGACCCCTTATTTTCACGAGCAGTACTTC
>NA|13|TRBV9|NA|TRBJ2-2
CASSVAVTGELFF
TGTGCCAGCAGCGTAGCAGTCACCGGGGAGCTGTTTTTT
>NA|12|TRBV18|NA|TRBJ1-1
CASSTPPGQTFF
TGTGCCAGCTCAACCCCGCCCGGTCAGACTTTCTTT
>NA|14|TRBV19|NA|TRBJ2-7
CATKGEGESYEQYF
TGTGCCACCAAAGGCGAAGGGGAAAGTTACGAGCAGTACTTC
>NA|15|TRBV19|NA|TRBJ2-6
CASSIVYSGANVLTF
TGTGCCAGTAGTATAGTTTATTCTGGGGCCAACGTCCTGACTTTC
>NA|14|TRBV27|NA|TRBJ1-5
CASSLGGNNQPQHF
TGTGCCAGCAGTTTGGGGGGGAATAATCAGCCCCAGCATTTT
>NA|13|TRBV30|NA|TRBJ1-3
CAWRGGSGNTIYF
TGTGCCTGGCGCGGGGGCTCTGGAAACACCATATATTTT
>NA|16|TRBV4-2|NA|TRBJ2-7
CASSQLIAGTSYEQYF
TGTGCCAGCAGCCAACTAATAGCCGGGACATCCTACGAGCAGTACTTC
>NA|17|TRBV30|NA|TRBJ1-1
CAWRAWSIVEGYTEAFF
TGTGCCTGGAGGGCCTGGAGTATCGTAGAGGGGTACACTGAAGCTTTCTTT
>NA|16|TRBV14|NA|TRBJ2-2
CASSQFPHGGSGELFF
TGTGCCAGCAGCCAGTTCCCTCACGGAGGTTCCGGGGAGCTGTTTTTT
>NA|14|TRBV6-1|NA|TRBJ1-5
CASSEAGEVQPQHF
TGTGCCAGCAGTGAAGCGGGGGAGGTTCAGCCCCAGCATTTT
>NA|15|TRBV4-3|TRBD1|TRBJ2-7
CASSQGVGDSYEQYF
TGCGCCAGCAGCCAAGGGGTGGGGGACAGCTACGAGCAGTACTTC
>NA|16|TRBV27|NA|TRBJ2-1
CASSSLRTGSYNEQFF
TGTGCCAGCAGTAGTTTGCGGACGGGCTCCTACAATGAGCAGTTCTTC
>NA|14|TRBV6-1|NA|TRBJ1-3
CASSDGGAGNTIYF
TGTGCCAGCAGTGACGGGGGCGCTGGAAACACCATATATTTT